The 30 T cell receptor beta chains listed next were all sequenced from one sample in a study of blood T cells in healthy people across ages. The second PCR ran about 6 to 12 cycles with a sample-barcoded 5' primer and J-beta primers. TCRdb itself ran the 5' RACE reads through MiXCR, one entry per CDR3 protein. In the table there are roughly 1.6 million distinct CDR3 sequences, about 31% of which are singletons. Sequencing was done on a sample of blood. These receptors were obtained from a woman in her twenties or thirties in good health.

For the CDR3, the DNA is TGTGCCATCCTTGGGTGGGAGGCGGGGGATACGCAGTATTTT. Residues: CAILGWEAGDTQYF. The chain links TRBV6-6 to TRBJ2-3, with D possibly matching TRBD2 (6 bases). In germline, CDR1 is MNHNY, CDR2 SVGAGI (reference sequence). The germline V and J ends were trimmed by 10 bases and 6 bases, with 20 bases remaining between them. The CDR3 is 14 residues long.

This chain uses TRBV20-1 with TRBJ2-1, with 9 bases that match TRBD2. CDR1 is DFQATT and CDR2 is SNEGSKA in the germline V gene (reference sequence). The V and J ends lost 6 bases and 7 bases, in that order; junction bases with no gene match: 10. The CDR3 loop spans 14 amino acids. In nucleotides, the CDR3 is TGCAGTGCGGAGACTAGCGGTATAGGTAATGAGCAGTTCTTC. Protein sequence: CSAETSGIGNEQFF.

This clonotype was recorded many times. The chain links TRBV5-1 to TRBJ2-5; D might be TRBD1 (5 bases). Germline loops: CDR1 SGHRS, CDR2 YFSETQ. The V and J ends lost 0 bases and 5 bases respectively, with 14 bases between them. This CDR3 is built from 15 residues. The CDR3 reads CASSLEGRAFETQYF. CDR3 nucleotides: TGCGCCAGCAGCTTGGAAGGCAGGGCTTTCGAGACCCAGTACTTC.

This clonotype was seen more than once but under ten times. The CDR3, as DNA: TGTGCCAGCAGTGAAGATTGGACAGAGAATTATAACTATGGCTACACCTTC. It is translated as CASSEDWTENYNYGYTF. The rearrangement uses TRBV6-1 and TRBJ1-2, with D possibly TRBD1 on 6 matching bases. This CDR3 region has 17 residues. Trimming removed 1 base from V and 1 base from J, with 16 bases in between. Germline loops: CDR1 MNHNS, CDR2 SASEGT.

This clonotype was found many times. The chain couples TRBV20-1 to TRBJ2-3; D call uncertain. The CDR3 has 13 residues. V was clipped by 2 bases and J by 4 bases, with 10 bases between them. Germline V lookup: CDR1 DFQATT, CDR2 SNEGSKA (reference sequence). CDR3 sequence (DNA): TGCAGTGCTAGATATTTGAAATCAGATACGCAGTATTTT. It yields the protein CSARYLKSDTQYF.

This clonotype has only a few counts. This chain connects TRBV7-9 to TRBJ2-7; no clear D. The germline V and J ends were trimmed by 1 base and 5 bases, with 12 bases remaining between them. The CDR3 runs 14 residues. Germline V CDR1 and CDR2: SEHNR, FQNEAQ (reference sequence). The CDR3 loop is CASSLENTLNEQYF. DNA of the CDR3: TGTGCCAGCAGCTTAGAAAACACGCTGAACGAGCAGTACTTC.

This chain links TRBV6-2 or TRBV6-3 with TRBJ2-6; D not resolved. The CDR3 has 14 residues. Germline loops: CDR1 MNHEY, CDR2 SVGEGT. V gave up 5 bases and J gave up 0 bases, with 5 bases separating them. The CDR3 loop reads CASSKSSGANVLTF. CDR3 DNA: TGTGCCAGCAGTAAGAGCTCTGGGGCCAACGTCCTGACTTTC.

The chain employs TRBV5-1 and TRBJ2-7; 12 bases are a match to TRBD2. V lost 2 bases to trimming and J lost 5 bases; unmatched junction nucleotides: 8. This CDR3 spans 16 amino acids. Germline CDR1 reads SGHRS; CDR2 reads YFSETQ. Here the CDR3 reads CASSLNRLAGEHEQYF. DNA of the CDR3: TGCGCCAGCAGCTTAAACAGACTAGCGGGAGAACACGAGCAGTACTTC.

This clonotype was detected once. CDR3 sequence (DNA): TGTGCCAGCAGCGTTAGTCTAGCGGGAGTGGACGAGCAGTACTTC. It codes for CASSVSLAGVDEQYF. The chain combines TRBV9 with TRBJ2-7; 10 bases align to TRBD2. This CDR3 has 15 amino acids. Per germline, CDR1 SGDLS and CDR2 YYNGEE. V shed 2 bases, J shed 5 bases, and the junction held 7 bases outside the gene matches.

The chain carries TRBV5-1 and TRBJ2-5, with 8 bases aligning to TRBD1. V was pared by 2 bases and J by 0 bases, with 3 bases of the junction left unmatched. Germline lookup yields CDR1 SGHRS and CDR2 YFSETQ. The CDR3 is 15 amino acids. The CDR3 DNA sequence: TGCGCCAGCAGCTTACAGGGGGGATACCAAGAGACCCAGTACTTC. Its protein is CASSLQGGYQETQYF.

A word on this clonotype: The germline gene is not matched at one end of the junction; a read error may be the cause. The rearrangement links TRBV5-5 to TRBJ2-1; 11 nucleotides agree with TRBD2. Germline V gene sequence: CDR1 SGHKS, CDR2 YYEKEE (reference sequence). The length of the CDR3 is 19 residues. This CDR3 reads CAGSLGVAGGRSPYNEQFF. CDR3 nucleotides: TGTGCCGGCAGCTTGGGGGTAGCGGGGGGGCGCTCTCCCTACAATGAGCAGTTCTTC.

This clonotype was seen only a few times. This chain links TRBV7-9 with TRBJ1-4; D unresolved. The CDR3 covers 16 residues. Germline-derived CDR1 and CDR2 are SEHNR and FQNEAQ (reference sequence). Trimming removed 6 bases at V and 1 base at J, with 15 bases between. The CDR3 spells CASRLLGAGTNEKLFF. CDR3 nucleotides: TGTGCCAGCAGACTCTTGGGTGCAGGAACTAATGAAAAACTGTTTTTT.

The V and J genes are TRBV29-1 and TRBJ2-3, with D perhaps matching TRBD2 (5 bases). CDR1 is SQVTM and CDR2 is ANQGSEA in the germline V gene. Trimming shortened V by 7 bases and J by 1 base, and 15 bases separated the two germline ends. CDR3 length: 14 amino acids. CDR3 DNA sequence: TGCAGCGCCGAGGGTAGGCTGGGCACAGATACGCAGTATTTT. Its protein product is CSAEGRLGTDTQYF.

There are a few counts of this clonotype. The chain couples TRBV6-1 to TRBJ2-3; 8 nucleotides agree with TRBD2. V lost 3 bases to trimming and J lost 8 bases; unmatched junction nucleotides: 13. This CDR3 region has 16 residues. The germline V gene encodes CDR1 MNHNS and CDR2 SASEGT. CDR3 sequence (DNA): TGTGCCAGCAGTGACATTTTGACTAGCGAGCTGGTTACGCAGTATTTT. Translating gives CASSDILTSELVTQYF.

Regarding this clonotype: One junction end does not reproduce the germline sequence, and a read error may be involved. V gene TRBV6-1 combines with J gene TRBJ2-1; possible D gene TRBD1, 6 bases. CDR1 is MNHNS, CDR2 SASEGT, per germline. There are 13 residues in the CDR3. CDR3 sequence reads: CASSLGQTNGQFF. For the CDR3, the DNA is TGTGCCAGCAGCCTCGGACAGACTAATGGGCAGTTCTTC.

With regard to this clonotype: This may come from a read error, since a much larger clone is one base off. The gene calls are TRBV10-3 and TRBJ2-7; 8 positions agree with TRBD1. The DNA end is a closer match to TRBJ2-5, so the J assignment may be wrong. The CDR3 covers 15 residues. CDR1 ENHRY and CDR2 SYGVKD come from the germline V gene. CDR3 residues: CAVSEGQEIEETQYF. In nucleotides, the CDR3 is TGTGCCGTCAGTGAGGGACAGGAGATCGAGGAGACCCAGTACTTC.

This clonotype was recorded a few times. The V gene is TRBV7-9, the J gene TRBJ2-3; D is possibly TRBD2 (6 bases). The CDR3 is 15 residues long. Germline lookup yields CDR1 SEHNR and CDR2 FQNEAQ (reference sequence). V dropped 7 bases and J dropped 0 bases, with 14 bases sitting between them. This chain's CDR3 is CASTLTGVSTDTQYF. The CDR3 DNA reads TGTGCCAGCACCCTAACGGGGGTCAGCACAGATACGCAGTATTTT.

A word on this clonotype: Sequence at one end of the junction differs from germline and may be a read error. The chain combines TRBV30 with TRBJ2-7, with D possibly matching TRBD2 (5 bases). Germline CDR1 is GTSNPN and CDR2 is SVGIG (reference sequence). CDR3 size: 12 residues. CDR3 DNA: TGTGCCGGGAGTGCGGCCTCCTACGAGCAGTACTTC. This encodes CAGSAASYEQYF. Using reference TRBV30 and TRBJ2-7 for the parts outside the CDR3, the full variable domain is SQTIHQWPATLVQPVGSPLSLECTVEGTSNPNLYWYRQAAGRGLQLLFYSVGIGQISSEVPQNLSASRPQDRQFILSSKKLLLSDSGFYLCAGSAASYEQYFGPGTRLTVT.

This clonotype has just a few counts. The V gene is TRBV7-6, the J gene TRBJ2-7; D may be TRBD2 (6 bases). The J call is doubtful: the DNA matches TRBJ2-5 better. CDR1 SGHVS and CDR2 FNYEAQ come from the germline V gene. The CDR3 extends over 14 amino acids. CDR3 sequence reads: CASSLVRDSGTQYF. DNA of the CDR3: TGTGCCAGCAGCCTGGTTCGCGATAGCGGGACCCAGTACTTC.

The sample holds many counts of this clonotype. The rearrangement links TRBV20-1 to TRBJ2-7; 8 nucleotides match TRBD1. V shed 1 base, J shed 2 bases, and the junction held 4 bases outside the gene matches. This CDR3 region has 14 residues. Per the germline V gene, CDR1 is DFQATT and CDR2 is SNEGSKA (reference sequence). The CDR3 region is CSARGGQVTYEQYF. CDR3 bases: TGCAGTGCTAGAGGGGGACAGGTAACCTACGAGCAGTACTTC.

The V gene is TRBV12-3 or TRBV12-4, the J gene TRBJ2-5; maybe TRBD2 (5 bases). The CDR3 runs to 13 residues. Trimming left V 3 bases short and J 5 bases short, with 10 bases between. CDR3 protein: CASSFAGVETQYF. CDR3 nucleotide sequence: TGTGCCAGCAGTTTCGCCGGGGTCGAGACCCAGTACTTC.

The CDR3 here is CSAQGLAGPTDTQYF. For the CDR3, the DNA is TGCAGTGCCCAGGGACTAGCCGGGCCCACAGATACGCAGTATTTT. The chain links TRBV20-1 to TRBJ2-3, with 9 bases fitting TRBD2. V gave up 6 bases and J gave up 2 bases; unmatched junction bases: 9. The CDR3 extends over 15 amino acids. Germline CDR1 reads DFQATT; CDR2 reads SNEGSKA (reference sequence).

The chain combines TRBV20-1 with TRBJ1-2, with D tentatively TRBD1 (5 bases). In germline, CDR1 is DFQATT, CDR2 SNEGSKA (reference sequence). CDR3 length: 13 amino acids. Trimming shortened V by 5 bases and J by 3 bases, and 13 bases separated the two germline ends. CDR3 region: CSAPLQVDYGYTF. CDR3 in DNA: TGCAGTGCTCCCCTACAGGTAGACTATGGCTACACCTTC.

Of note for this clonotype: This clone may be a read error of a much larger clone one base away. The chain has TRBV7-2 and TRBJ2-5, with TRBD2 matching 11 bases. Germline V gene sequence: CDR1 SGHTA, CDR2 FQGNSA. The junction had 16 bases not matched to a gene; V was cut back by 8 bases and J by 8 bases. The CDR3 is made up of 16 amino acids. CDR3 amino acids: CASRLRSSGGTDTQYF. CDR3 nucleotides: TGTGCCAGCCGTCTCAGGTCTAGCGGGGGGACCGACACCCAGTACTTC.

This clonotype was observed at least ten times. The chain is built from TRBV28 and TRBJ1-5; unclear D gene. The CDR3 is 14 residues long. Germline V gives CDR1 MDHEN, CDR2 SYDVKM. Trimming shortened V by 2 bases and J by 6 bases, and 11 bases separated the two germline ends. CDR3 sequence reads: CASSLPSGAQPQHF. CDR3 in DNA: TGTGCCAGCAGTTTACCCAGTGGTGCTCAGCCCCAGCATTTT. The full variable domain, completed using reference TRBV28 and TRBJ1-5, is DVKVTQSSRYLVKRTGEKVFLECVQDMDHENMFWYRQDPGLGLRLIYFSYDVKMKEKGDIPEGYSVSREKKERFSLILESASTNQTSMYLCASSLPSGAQPQHFGDGTRLSIL.

The chain has TRBV20-1 and TRBJ1-6; 8 bases are shared with TRBD1. This CDR3 has 16 amino acids. Germline V gene lookup returns CDR1 DFQATT and CDR2 SNEGSKA (reference sequence). V shed 3 bases, J shed 9 bases, and the junction held 13 bases outside the gene matches. This chain's CDR3 is CSASSGMDRAGSPLHF. CDR3 nucleotide sequence: TGCAGTGCTAGTTCTGGGATGGACAGGGCAGGTTCACCCCTCCACTTT.

The sample holds a few counts of this clonotype. The V and J genes are TRBV27 and TRBJ2-5; a possible D gene is TRBD2 (5 bases). Germline V gene data show CDR1 as MNHEY and CDR2 as SMNVEV (reference sequence). This CDR3 is built from 15 residues. Trimming pared 6 bases from V and 5 bases from J, leaving 19 bases between. In nucleotides, the CDR3 is TGTGCCAGCAGGGGCCGGACTTTTCTCCCGGAGACCCAGTACTTC. Translating it yields CASRGRTFLPETQYF.

The rearrangement uses TRBV5-5 and TRBJ1-1; D unresolved. CDR1 SGHKS and CDR2 YYEKEE come from the germline V gene (reference sequence). CDR3 length: 13 amino acids. The V gene lost 4 bases and the J gene lost 1 base, with 8 bases spanning the gap. The CDR3 sequence: CASSPISNTEAFF. The CDR3 DNA reads as TGTGCCAGCAGCCCCATCTCGAACACTGAAGCTTTCTTT. Together with reference TRBV5-5 and TRBJ1-1, the CDR3 gives the full variable domain: DAGVTQSPTHLIKTRGQQVTLRCSPISGHKSVSWYQQVLGQGPQFIFQYYEKEERGRGNFPDRFSARQFPNYSSELNVNALLLGDSALYLCASSPISNTEAFFGQGTRLTVV.

The genes are TRBV4-1 and TRBJ1-2; D remains ambiguous. V lost 3 bases to trimming and J lost 5 bases, with 19 bases between them. This CDR3 is 16 amino acids long. Germline values: CDR1 MGHRA, CDR2 YSYEKL. The CDR3 sequence: CASSHLSGSMTYGYTF. Here the CDR3 DNA reads TGCGCCAGCAGCCACCTTTCGGGCTCGATGACATATGGCTACACCTTC.

The table lists this clonotype with a few counts. This chain connects TRBV2 to TRBJ1-2, with 8 bases lining up with TRBD1. Losses at the gene ends were 8 bases for V and 7 bases for J; bases not matched to a gene: 6. The CDR3 covers 12 residues. Germline-derived CDR1 and CDR2 are SNHLY and FYNNEI. The CDR3 region is CASGQGAGGYTF. CDR3 DNA: TGTGCCAGCGGGCAGGGGGCAGGTGGCTACACCTTC.